One T cell receptor beta chain is described in this entry. These data belong to a study of T cell responses to AZD1222 COVID-19 vaccine. Method: immunoSEQ multiplex PCR; TCRdb's copy keeps in-frame clones and lacks some. The repertoire includes 75,000 to 90,000 clones, roughly 90% of them detected once, and over 2% sits in the top ten. Germline V gene lookup returns CDR1 ENHRY and CDR2 SYGVKD. V was clipped by 2 bases and J by 1 base; unmatched bases: 0. This CDR3 is built from 15 residues. The source is an adult in good health. The gene calls are TRBV10-3 and TRBJ2-1, with 9 bases that match TRBD1. The sequencing here drew on peripheral blood, taken on day 0 of AZD1222 vaccination. The CDR3 region is CAISEDRGSYNEQFF. The CDR3 bases are TGTGCCATCAGTGAGGACAGGGGGTCCTACAATGAGCAGTTCTTC.